This T cell receptor beta chain was sequenced for a study of blood T cell repertoires in COVID-19. Study-level background: Sample material is recorded as cDNA or gDNA derived from T cells, B-cell-depleted T cells, or PBMCs.

Data came from immunoSEQ multiplex PCR; TCRdb stores just in-frame clones and leaves some out. The data hold 75,000 to 100,000 clones, with roughly 85% observed a single time. The CDR3 length is 16 residues. CDR1 is SGHDT and CDR2 is YYEEEE in the germline V gene. V was clipped by 0 bases and J by 1 base, with 13 bases between them. The sequencing input was peripheral blood. The rearrangement joins TRBV5-6 to TRBJ1-1; no reliable D call. The receptor was isolated from a man in his sixties with acute or convalescent COVID-19. In nucleotides, the CDR3 is TGTGCCAGCAGCTTGGTCGGGGAAGGAGCGAACACTGAAGCTTTCTTT. It yields the protein CASSLVGEGANTEAFF.